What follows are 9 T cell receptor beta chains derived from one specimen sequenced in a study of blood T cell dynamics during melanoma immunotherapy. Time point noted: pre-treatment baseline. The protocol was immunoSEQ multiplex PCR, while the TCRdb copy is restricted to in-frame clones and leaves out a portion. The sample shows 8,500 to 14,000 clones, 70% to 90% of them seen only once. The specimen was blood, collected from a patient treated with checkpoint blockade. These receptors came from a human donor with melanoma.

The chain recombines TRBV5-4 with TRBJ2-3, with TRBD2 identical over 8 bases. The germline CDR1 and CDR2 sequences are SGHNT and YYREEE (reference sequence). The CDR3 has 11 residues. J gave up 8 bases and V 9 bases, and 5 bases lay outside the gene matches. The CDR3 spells CATTSGGTQYF. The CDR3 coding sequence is TGTGCCACCACTAGCGGAGGTACGCAGTATTTT.

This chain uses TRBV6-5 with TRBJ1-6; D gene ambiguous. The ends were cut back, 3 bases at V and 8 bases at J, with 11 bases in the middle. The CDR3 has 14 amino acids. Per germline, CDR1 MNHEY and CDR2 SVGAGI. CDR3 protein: CASSYGRWDSPLHF. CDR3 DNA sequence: TGTGCCAGCAGTTATGGACGGTGGGATTCACCCCTCCACTTT.

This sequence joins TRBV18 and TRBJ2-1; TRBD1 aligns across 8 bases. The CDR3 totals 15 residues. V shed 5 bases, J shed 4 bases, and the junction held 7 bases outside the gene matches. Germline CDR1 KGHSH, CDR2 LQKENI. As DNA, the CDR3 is TGTGCCAGCTCATTTCAGGGGGCGGCTTACAATGAGCAGTTCTTC. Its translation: CASSFQGAAYNEQFF.

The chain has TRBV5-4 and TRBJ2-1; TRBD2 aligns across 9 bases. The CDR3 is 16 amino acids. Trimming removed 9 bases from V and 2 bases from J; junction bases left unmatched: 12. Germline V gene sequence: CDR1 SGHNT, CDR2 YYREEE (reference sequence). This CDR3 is CATQTRSGRPYNEQFF. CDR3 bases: TGTGCCACCCAGACCCGGAGCGGGAGGCCCTACAATGAGCAGTTCTTC.

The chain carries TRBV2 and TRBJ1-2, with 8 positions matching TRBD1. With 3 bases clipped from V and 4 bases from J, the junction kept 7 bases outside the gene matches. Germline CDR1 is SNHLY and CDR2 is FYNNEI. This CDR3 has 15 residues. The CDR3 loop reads CASSDPRTGRYGYTF. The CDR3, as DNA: TGTGCCAGCAGTGACCCCAGGACAGGGCGCTATGGCTACACCTTC.

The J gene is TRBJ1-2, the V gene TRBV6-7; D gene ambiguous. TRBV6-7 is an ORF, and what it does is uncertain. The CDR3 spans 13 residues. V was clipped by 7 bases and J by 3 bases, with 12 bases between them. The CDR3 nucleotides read TGTGCCAGCACCCTTACCGGGGACTATGGCTACACCTTC. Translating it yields CASTLTGDYGYTF.

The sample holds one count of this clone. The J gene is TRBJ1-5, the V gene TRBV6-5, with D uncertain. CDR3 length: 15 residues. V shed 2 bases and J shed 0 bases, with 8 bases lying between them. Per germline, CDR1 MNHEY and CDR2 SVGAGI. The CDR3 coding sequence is TGTGCCAGCAGTTACGACGGATATAGCAATCAGCCCCAGCATTTT. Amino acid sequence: CASSYDGYSNQPQHF.

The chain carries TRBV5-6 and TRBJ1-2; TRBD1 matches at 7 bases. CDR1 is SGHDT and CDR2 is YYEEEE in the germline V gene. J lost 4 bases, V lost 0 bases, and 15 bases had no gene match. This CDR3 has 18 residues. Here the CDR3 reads CASSLETGTVPPSYGYTF. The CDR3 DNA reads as TGTGCCAGCAGCTTGGAGACAGGGACCGTCCCACCTTCCTATGGCTACACCTTC.

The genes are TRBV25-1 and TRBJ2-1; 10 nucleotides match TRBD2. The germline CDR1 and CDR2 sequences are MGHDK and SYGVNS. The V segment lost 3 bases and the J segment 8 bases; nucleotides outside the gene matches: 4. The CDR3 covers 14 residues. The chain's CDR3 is CASSDSGRVYEQFF. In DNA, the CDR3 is TGTGCCAGCAGTGACAGCGGGAGGGTCTATGAGCAGTTCTTC.